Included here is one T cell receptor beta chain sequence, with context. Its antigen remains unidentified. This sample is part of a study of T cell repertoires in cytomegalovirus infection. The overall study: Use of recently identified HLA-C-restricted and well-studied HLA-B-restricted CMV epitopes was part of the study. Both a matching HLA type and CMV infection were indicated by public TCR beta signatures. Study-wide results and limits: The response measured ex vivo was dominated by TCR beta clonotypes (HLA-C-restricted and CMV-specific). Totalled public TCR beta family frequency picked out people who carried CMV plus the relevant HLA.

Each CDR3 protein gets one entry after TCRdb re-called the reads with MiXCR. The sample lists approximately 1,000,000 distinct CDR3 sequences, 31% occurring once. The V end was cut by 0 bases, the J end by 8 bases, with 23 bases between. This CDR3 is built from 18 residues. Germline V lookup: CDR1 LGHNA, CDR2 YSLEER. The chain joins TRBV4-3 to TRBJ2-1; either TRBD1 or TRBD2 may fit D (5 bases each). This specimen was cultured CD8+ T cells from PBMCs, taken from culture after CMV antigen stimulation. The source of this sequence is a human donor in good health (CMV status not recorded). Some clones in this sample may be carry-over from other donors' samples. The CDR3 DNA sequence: TGCGCCAGCAGCCAAGAAAGGGCACTTTGGGGGAGAGGGGATGAGCAGTTCTTC. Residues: CASSQERALWGRGDEQFF.